This record concerns one T cell receptor (beta chain) sequence. The repertoire was sequenced with immunoSEQ multiplex PCR; TCRdb's copy has only in-frame clones and lacks some. This sample has 150,000 or so clones, with about 80% found just once. The CDR3 sequence is 13 residues long. The V and J ends lost 4 bases and 4 bases respectively, with 11 bases between them. Germline assignment: CDR1 SGHNT and CDR2 YYREEE (reference sequence). This entry is derived from a study of blood T cell repertoires in COVID-19. Sequences were obtained from peripheral blood. The chain carries TRBV5-4 and TRBJ2-5; unclear D gene. The receptor's source is a woman aged 55-70 years with acute or convalescent COVID-19. The CDR3 nucleotides read TGTGCCAGCAGCCCCGGAGAATCAGAGACCCAGTACTTC. Translating gives CASSPGESETQYF.